This TCR beta chain derives from a study of blood T cell repertoires in COVID-19. Study in general: From the United States, Italy and Spain came samples of acute and convalescent COVID-19.

This CDR3 has 13 amino acids. CDR1 and CDR2 (germline): LNHDA, SQIVND (reference sequence). V lost 8 bases, J lost 2 bases, and 5 bases stayed unmatched. Source study methods: Estimation of nucleated cell counts was performed using reference gene primer amplification. Repertoires were generated with immunoSEQ multiplex PCR, while TCRdb's copy carries only in-frame clones and drops some. V and J calls and clone size are copied from that table; D and trimming were computed from the DNA. The sample has about 180,000 clones; around 90% are singletons. This clone has just a few counts. Sequences were obtained from peripheral blood. The sequence was collected from a woman between 45 and 65 years old with acute or convalescent COVID-19. The chain recombines TRBV19 with TRBJ1-1; 7 nucleotides line up with TRBD1. CDR3 nucleotide sequence: TGTGCCAGTCACCGGGACAGAAACACTGAAGCTTTCTTT. This sequence encodes CASHRDRNTEAFF.